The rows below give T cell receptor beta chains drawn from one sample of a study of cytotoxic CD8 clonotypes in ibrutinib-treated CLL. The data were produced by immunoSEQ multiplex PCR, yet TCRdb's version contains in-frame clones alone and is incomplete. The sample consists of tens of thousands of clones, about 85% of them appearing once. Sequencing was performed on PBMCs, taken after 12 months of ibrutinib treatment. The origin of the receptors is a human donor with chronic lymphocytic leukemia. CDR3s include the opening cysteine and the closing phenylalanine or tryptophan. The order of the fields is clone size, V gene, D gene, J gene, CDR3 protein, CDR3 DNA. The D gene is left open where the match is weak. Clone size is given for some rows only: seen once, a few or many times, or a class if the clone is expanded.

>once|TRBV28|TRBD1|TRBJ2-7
CASSPWDRGLWYF
TGTGCCAGCAGCCCATGGGACAGGGGGCTTTGGTACTTC
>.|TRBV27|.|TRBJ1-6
CASSLSAVISPLHF
TGTGCCAGCAGTTTATCGGCAGTTATTTCACCCCTCCACTTT
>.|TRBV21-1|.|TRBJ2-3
CASSKGPGQLAGWADTQYF
TGTGCCAGCAGCAAAGGGCCCGGCCAACTAGCGGGGTGGGCAGATACGCAGTATTTT
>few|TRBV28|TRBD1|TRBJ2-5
CASSPGRGREETQYF
TGTGCCAGCAGCCCAGGTAGGGGGCGGGAAGAGACCCAGTACTTC
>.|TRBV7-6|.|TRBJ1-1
CASSLRLNTEAFF
TGTGCCAGCAGCTTAAGGCTGAACACTGAAGCTTTCTTT
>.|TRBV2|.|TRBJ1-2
CASSVGVSLF
TGTGCCAGCAGTGTGGGGGTCAGCCTCTTC
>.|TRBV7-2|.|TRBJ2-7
CASSFGAGPSYEQYF
TGTGCCAGCAGCTTTGGGGCTGGGCCCTCCTACGAGCAGTACTTC
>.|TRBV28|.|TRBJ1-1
CASSFGGDTEAFF
TGTGCCAGCAGTTTTGGGGGCGACACTGAAGCTTTCTTT
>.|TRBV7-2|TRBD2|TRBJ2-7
CASSLVRAGTYEQYF
TGTGCCAGCAGCTTAGTAAGAGCGGGGACCTACGAGCAGTACTTC
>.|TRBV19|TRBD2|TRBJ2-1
CASSSGLAGNNEQFF
TGTGCCAGTAGTTCCGGACTAGCGGGGAACAATGAGCAGTTCTTC
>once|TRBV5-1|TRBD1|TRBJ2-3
CASSFLPGTGTDTQYF
TGCGCCAGCAGTTTCCTCCCCGGGACAGGGACAGATACGCAGTATTTT
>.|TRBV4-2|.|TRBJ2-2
CASSPRGGGTGELFF
TGTGCCAGCAGCCCCCGTGGGGGAGGCACCGGGGAGCTGTTTTTT
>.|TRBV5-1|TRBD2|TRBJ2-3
CASSPWGLAGLDTQYF
TGCGCCAGCAGCCCTTGGGGACTAGCGGGACTGGATACGCAGTATTTT
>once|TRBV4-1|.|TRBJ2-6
CASSQDWGPGANVLTF
TGCGCCAGCAGCCAAGACTGGGGTCCCGGGGCCAACGTCCTGACTTTC
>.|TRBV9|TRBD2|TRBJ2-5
CASSGLTGGTGETQYF
TGTGCCAGCAGCGGTCTGACGGGGGGAACGGGGGAGACCCAGTACTTC
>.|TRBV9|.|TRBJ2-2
CASSVVGEQTGELFF
TGTGCCAGCAGCGTAGTGGGGGAACAGACCGGGGAGCTGTTTTTT
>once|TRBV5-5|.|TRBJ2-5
CASSTGGAGWETQYF
TGTGCCAGCAGCACCGGCGGGGCAGGGTGGGAGACCCAGTACTTC
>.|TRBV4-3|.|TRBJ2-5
CASSPTGRSEETQYF
TGCGCCAGCAGCCCTACGGGGAGATCCGAAGAGACCCAGTACTTC
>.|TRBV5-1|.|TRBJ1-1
CASSLGGGRSANTEAFF
TGCGCCAGCAGCTTGGGGGGCGGACGGTCGGCAAACACTGAAGCTTTCTTT
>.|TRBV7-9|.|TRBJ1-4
CASSRGANEKLFF
TGTGCCAGCAGCCGGGGGGCAAATGAAAAACTGTTTTTT
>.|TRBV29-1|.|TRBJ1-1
CSVGNMNTEAFF
TGCAGCGTTGGCAATATGAACACTGAAGCTTTCTTT
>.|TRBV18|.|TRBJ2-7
CASSPQAYEQYF
TGTGCCAGCTCACCCCAGGCCTACGAGCAGTACTTC
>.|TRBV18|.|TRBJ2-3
CASSPIGDTQYF
TGTGCCAGCTCACCGATTGGGGATACGCAGTATTTT